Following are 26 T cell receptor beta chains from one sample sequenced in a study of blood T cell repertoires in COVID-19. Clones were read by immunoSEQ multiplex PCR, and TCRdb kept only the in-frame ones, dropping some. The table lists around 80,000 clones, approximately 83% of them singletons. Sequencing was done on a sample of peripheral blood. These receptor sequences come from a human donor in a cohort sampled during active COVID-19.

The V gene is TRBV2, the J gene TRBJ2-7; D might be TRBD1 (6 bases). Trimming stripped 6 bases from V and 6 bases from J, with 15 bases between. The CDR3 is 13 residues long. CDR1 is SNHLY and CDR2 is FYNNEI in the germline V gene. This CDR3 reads CASSRGPKSEQYF. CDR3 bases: TGTGCCAGCAGCAGGGGCCCCAAGTCCGAGCAGTACTTC.

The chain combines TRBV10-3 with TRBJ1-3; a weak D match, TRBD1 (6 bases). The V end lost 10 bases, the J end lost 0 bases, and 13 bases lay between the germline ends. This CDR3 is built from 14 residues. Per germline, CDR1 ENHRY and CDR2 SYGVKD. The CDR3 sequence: CATRGDTSGNTIYF. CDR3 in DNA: TGTGCCACCAGAGGGGACACCTCTGGAAACACCATATATTTT.

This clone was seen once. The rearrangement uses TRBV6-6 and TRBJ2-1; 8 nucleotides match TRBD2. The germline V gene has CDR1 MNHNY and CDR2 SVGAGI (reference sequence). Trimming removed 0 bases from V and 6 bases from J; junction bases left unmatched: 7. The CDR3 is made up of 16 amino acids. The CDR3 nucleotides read TGTGCCAGCAGTTACTCTGCGGGGGGACCTCTCAATGAGCAGTTCTTC. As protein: CASSYSAGGPLNEQFF.

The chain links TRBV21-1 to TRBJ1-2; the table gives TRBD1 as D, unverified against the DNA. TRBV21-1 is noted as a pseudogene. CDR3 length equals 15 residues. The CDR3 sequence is CASSNRIRGIYGYTF. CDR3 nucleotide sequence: TGTGCCAGCAGCAACAGGATCAGGGGGATCTATGGCTACACCTTC.

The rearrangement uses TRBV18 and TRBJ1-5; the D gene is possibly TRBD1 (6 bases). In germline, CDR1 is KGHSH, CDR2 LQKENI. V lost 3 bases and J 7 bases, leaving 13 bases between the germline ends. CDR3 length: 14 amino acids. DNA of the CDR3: TGTGCCAGCTCACCGTCTCAGGGGAAACAGCCCCAGCATTTT. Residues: CASSPSQGKQPQHF.

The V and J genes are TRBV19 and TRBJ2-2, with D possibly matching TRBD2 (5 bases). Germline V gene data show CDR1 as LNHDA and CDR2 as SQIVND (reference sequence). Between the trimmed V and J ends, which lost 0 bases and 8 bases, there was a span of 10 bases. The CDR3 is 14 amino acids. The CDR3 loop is CASSIEGALGELFF. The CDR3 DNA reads TGTGCCAGTAGTATAGAGGGAGCGTTAGGGGAGCTGTTTTTT.

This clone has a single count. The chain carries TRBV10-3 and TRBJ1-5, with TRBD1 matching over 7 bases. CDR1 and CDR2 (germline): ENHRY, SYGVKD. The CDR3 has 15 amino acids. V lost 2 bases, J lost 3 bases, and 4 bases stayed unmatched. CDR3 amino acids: CAISEGRGVNQPQHF. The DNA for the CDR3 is TGTGCCATCAGTGAGGGCAGGGGGGTCAATCAGCCCCAGCATTTT.

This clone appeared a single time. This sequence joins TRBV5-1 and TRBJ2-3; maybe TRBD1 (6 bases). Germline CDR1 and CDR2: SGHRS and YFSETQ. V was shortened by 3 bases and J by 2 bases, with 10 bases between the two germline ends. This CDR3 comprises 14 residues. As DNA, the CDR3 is TGCGCCAGCAGCTCACAGGGCTCCACAGATACGCAGTATTTT. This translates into CASSSQGSTDTQYF.

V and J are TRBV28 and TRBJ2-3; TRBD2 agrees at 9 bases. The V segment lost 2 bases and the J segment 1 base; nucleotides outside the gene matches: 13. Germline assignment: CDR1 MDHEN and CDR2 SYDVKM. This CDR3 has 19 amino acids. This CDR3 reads CASSLVAGAVVTGTDTQYF. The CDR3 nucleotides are TGTGCCAGCAGTTTAGTAGCGGGAGCTGTAGTCACGGGCACAGATACGCAGTATTTT.

DNA of the CDR3: TGTGCCAGCAGCCCCAGGGGTGATACGCAGTATTTT. Protein sequence: CASSPRGDTQYF. The V gene is TRBV7-6, the J gene TRBJ2-3; tentative D call: TRBD1 (6 bases). This CDR3 is built from 12 residues. CDR1 SGHVS and CDR2 FNYEAQ come from the germline V gene. Between the trimmed V and J ends, which lost 5 bases and 6 bases, there was a span of 9 bases.

The CDR3 bases are TGTGCCACCAGCAGAGAAGGGACAGGGGGCGCCTACAATGAGCAGTTCTTC. It codes for CATSREGTGGAYNEQFF. The rearrangement uses TRBV15 and TRBJ2-1; 12 bases are shared with TRBD1. The CDR3 covers 17 residues. V was clipped by 0 bases and J by 2 bases; unmatched bases: 2. The germline gives CDR1 LNHNV, CDR2 YYDKDF (reference sequence).

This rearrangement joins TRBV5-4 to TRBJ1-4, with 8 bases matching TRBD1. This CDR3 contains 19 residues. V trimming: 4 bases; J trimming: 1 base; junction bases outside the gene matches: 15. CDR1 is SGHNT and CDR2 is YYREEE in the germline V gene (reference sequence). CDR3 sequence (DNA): TGTGCCAGCAGCCCCGAGCCCTGGACAGGGACGGTAACTAATGAAAAACTGTTTTTT. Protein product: CASSPEPWTGTVTNEKLFF.

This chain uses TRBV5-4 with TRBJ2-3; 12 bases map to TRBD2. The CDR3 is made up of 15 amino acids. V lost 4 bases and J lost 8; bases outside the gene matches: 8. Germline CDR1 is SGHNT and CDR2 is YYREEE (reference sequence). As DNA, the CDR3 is TGTGCCAGCAGCCCCGCTAGCGGGGGGGCTGGTACGCAGTATTTT. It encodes CASSPASGGAGTQYF.

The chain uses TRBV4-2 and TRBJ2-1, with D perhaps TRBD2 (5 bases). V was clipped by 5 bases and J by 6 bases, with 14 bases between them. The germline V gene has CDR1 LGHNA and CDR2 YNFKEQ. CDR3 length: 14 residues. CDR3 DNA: TGTGCCAGCAGCTCTCGGGAACGGACCAATGAGCAGTTCTTC. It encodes CASSSRERTNEQFF.

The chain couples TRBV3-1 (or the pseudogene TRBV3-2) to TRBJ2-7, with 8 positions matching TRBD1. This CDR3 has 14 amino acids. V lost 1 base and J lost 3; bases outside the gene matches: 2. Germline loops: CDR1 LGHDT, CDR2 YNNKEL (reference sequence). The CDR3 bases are TGTGCCAGCAGCCAAGGGACAGGGTACTACGAGCAGTACTTC. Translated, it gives CASSQGTGYYEQYF.

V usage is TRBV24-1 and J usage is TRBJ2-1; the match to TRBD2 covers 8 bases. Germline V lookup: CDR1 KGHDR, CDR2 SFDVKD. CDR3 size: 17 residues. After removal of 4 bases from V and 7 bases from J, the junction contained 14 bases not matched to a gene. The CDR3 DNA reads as TGTGCCACCAGTGACCCCTCGGGGCGGGAGGTAGGGAATGAGCAGTTCTTC. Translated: CATSDPSGREVGNEQFF.

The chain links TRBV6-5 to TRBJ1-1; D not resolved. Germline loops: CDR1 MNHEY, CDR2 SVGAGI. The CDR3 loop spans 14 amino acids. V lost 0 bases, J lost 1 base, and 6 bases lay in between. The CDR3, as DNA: TGTGCCAGCAGTTACTCGCCTAGGAACACTGAAGCTTTCTTT. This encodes CASSYSPRNTEAFF.

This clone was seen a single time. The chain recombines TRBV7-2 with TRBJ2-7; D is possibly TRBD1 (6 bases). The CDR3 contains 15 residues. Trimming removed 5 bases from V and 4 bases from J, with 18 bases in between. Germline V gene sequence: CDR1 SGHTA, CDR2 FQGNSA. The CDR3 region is CASSPSQGMGYEQYF. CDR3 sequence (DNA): TGTGCCAGCAGCCCCTCACAGGGAATGGGATACGAGCAGTACTTC.

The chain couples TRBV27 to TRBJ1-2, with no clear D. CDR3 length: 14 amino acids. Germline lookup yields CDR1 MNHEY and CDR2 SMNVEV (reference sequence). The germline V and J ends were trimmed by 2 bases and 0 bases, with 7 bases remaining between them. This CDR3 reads CASSLRTSNYGYTF. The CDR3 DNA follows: TGTGCCAGCAGTTTACGGACTTCTAACTATGGCTACACCTTC.

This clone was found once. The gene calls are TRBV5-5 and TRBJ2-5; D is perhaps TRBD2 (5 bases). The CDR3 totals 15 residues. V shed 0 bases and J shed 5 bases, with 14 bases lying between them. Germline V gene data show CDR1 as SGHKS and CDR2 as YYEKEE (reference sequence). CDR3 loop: CASSLAGADWETQYF. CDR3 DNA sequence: TGTGCCAGCAGCTTGGCCGGAGCGGACTGGGAGACCCAGTACTTC.

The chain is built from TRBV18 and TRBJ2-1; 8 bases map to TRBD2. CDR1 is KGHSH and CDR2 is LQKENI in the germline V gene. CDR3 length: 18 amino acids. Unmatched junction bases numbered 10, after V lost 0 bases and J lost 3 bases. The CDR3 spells CASSPPGEGLGHYNEQFF. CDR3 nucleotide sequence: TGTGCCAGCTCACCACCGGGAGAGGGACTAGGACACTACAATGAGCAGTTCTTC.

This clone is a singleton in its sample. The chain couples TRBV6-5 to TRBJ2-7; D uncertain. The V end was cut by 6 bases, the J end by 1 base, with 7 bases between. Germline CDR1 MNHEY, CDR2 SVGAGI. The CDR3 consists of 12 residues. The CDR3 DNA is TGTGCCAGCAGGGGCAAATCCTACGAGCAGTACTTC. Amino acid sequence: CASRGKSYEQYF.

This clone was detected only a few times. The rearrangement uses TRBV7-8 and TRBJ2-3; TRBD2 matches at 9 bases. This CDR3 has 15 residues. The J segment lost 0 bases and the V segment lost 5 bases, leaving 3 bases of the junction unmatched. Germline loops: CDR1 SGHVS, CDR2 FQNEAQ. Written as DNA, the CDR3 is TGTGCCAGCAGCAGGCGGGGGGGGAGCACAGATACGCAGTATTTT. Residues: CASSRRGGSTDTQYF.

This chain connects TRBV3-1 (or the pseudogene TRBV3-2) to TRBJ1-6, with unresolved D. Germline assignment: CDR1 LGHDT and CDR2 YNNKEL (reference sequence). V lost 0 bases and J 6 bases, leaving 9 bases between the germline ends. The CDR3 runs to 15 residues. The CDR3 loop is CASSQDTVRNSPLHF. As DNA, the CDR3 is TGTGCCAGCAGCCAAGACACAGTGCGTAATTCACCCCTCCACTTT.

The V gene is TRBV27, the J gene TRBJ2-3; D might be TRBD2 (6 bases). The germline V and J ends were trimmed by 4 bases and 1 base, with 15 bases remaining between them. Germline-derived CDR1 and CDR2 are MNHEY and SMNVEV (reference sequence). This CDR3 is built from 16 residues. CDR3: CASSSNLATGTDTQYF. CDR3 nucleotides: TGTGCCAGCAGTTCTAATCTAGCGACGGGCACAGATACGCAGTATTTT.

The CDR3 sequence: CASSDRGSQPQHF. CDR3 bases: TGTGCCAGCAGTGATAGGGGAAGTCAGCCCCAGCATTTT. This chain uses TRBV6-1 with TRBJ1-5; possible D gene TRBD1, 5 bases. Germline V gives CDR1 MNHNS, CDR2 SASEGT. Trimming took 3 bases from V and 6 from J, leaving 9 bases between them. The CDR3 has 13 residues.